Each of the 23 T cell receptor beta chains below was sequenced from the same sample in a study of breast tumors, draining lymph nodes, adjacent tissues listed by TCRdb under 2016. Libraries were built with multiplex PCR. The listed sequencing device is Illumina HiSeq 2000. TCRdb trimmed public reads at Q25 via fastp, called clones via MiXCR and kept in-frame beta chains. CDR3 protein duplicates are merged, each entry listing the most common genes and DNA. The sample table holds fewer than 85,000 distinct CDR3 sequences, of which roughly 19% were seen once. Around 2.5% of the sample belongs to the ten largest clones. The axillary draining lymph nodes of breast cancer patients were the source of the lymph node samples. The sequenced sample was axillary lymph node tissue. The source is a female donor with breast cancer. Some clones in this sample may be carry-over from other donors' samples.

This clonotype was counted many times. The chain has TRBV20-1 and TRBJ2-7; perhaps D is TRBD1 or TRBD2 (5 bases each). The CDR3 sequence is 14 residues long. CDR1 is DFQATT and CDR2 is SNEGSKA in the germline V gene (reference sequence). Trimming removed 4 bases from V and 3 bases from J, with 16 bases in between. The CDR3 DNA follows: TGCAGTGCTACCCTCGGGACGGACCTCTACGAGCAGTACTTC. Amino acids: CSATLGTDLYEQYF.

On this clonotype: A much bigger clone sits one base away, suggesting this may be a read error. The V and J genes are TRBV7-9 and TRBJ1-2; the D gene is possibly TRBD1 (5 bases). This CDR3 is 13 amino acids long. Germline V lookup: CDR1 SEHNR, CDR2 FQNEAQ (reference sequence). The CDR3 region has the DNA TGTGCCGGCAGTCGCGACAGCGGTTATGGCTACACCTTC. Its protein product is CAGSRDSGYGYTF. The full variable domain, its missing parts supplied by reference TRBV7-9 and TRBJ1-2, is DTGVSQNPRHKITKRGQNVTFRCDPISEHNRLYWYRQTLGQGPEFLTYFQNEAQLEKSRLLSDRFSAERPKGSFSTLEIQRTEQGDSAMYLCAGSRDSGYGYTFGSGTRLTVV.

The rearrangement links TRBV5-4 to TRBJ2-5, with TRBD1 matching 7 bases. The length of the CDR3 is 14 residues. Germline CDR1 and CDR2: SGHNT and YYREEE (reference sequence). V gave up 2 bases and J gave up 2 bases; unmatched junction bases: 3. CDR3 protein: CASSLWGQQETQYF. In DNA, the CDR3 is TGTGCCAGCAGCTTATGGGGACAGCAAGAGACCCAGTACTTC.

Many counts were recorded for this clonotype. The rearrangement links TRBV19 to TRBJ1-2, with no clear D. CDR1 and CDR2 (germline): LNHDA, SQIVND (reference sequence). V lost 4 bases, J lost 4 bases, and 22 bases lay in between. The CDR3 is made up of 17 amino acids. The CDR3 spells CASSKTLYLLIGYGYTF. Written as DNA, the CDR3 is TGTGCCAGTAGTAAAACCTTGTACCTACTTATAGGCTATGGCTACACCTTC.

With respect to this clonotype: Being one base from a much bigger clone, this may be a read error. V gene TRBV2 combines with J gene TRBJ1-5; D not certain. The CDR3 is 14 amino acids. Germline CDR1 is SNHLY and CDR2 is FYNNEI. The CDR3 region is CACSEISSNQPQHF. The CDR3 nucleotides are TGTGCCTGCAGTGAAATAAGTAGCAATCAGCCCCAGCATTTT.

This clonotype was detected ten times or more. The chain carries TRBV7-9 and TRBJ2-5; no clear D gene. CDR1 is SEHNR, CDR2 FQNEAQ, per germline (reference sequence). The length of the CDR3 is 13 residues. V lost 1 base and J lost 9, with 12 bases in between. CDR3 bases: TGTGCCAGCAGCTTAGGGACGTCCGAGGCCCAGTACTTC. This sequence encodes CASSLGTSEAQYF.

Note on this clonotype: This may be a read error: a much more frequent sequence differs by one nucleotide. This likely comes from a read error, as the CDR3 has no conserved phenylalanine or tryptophan at its end. This chain links TRBV12-3 or TRBV12-4 with TRBJ2-1, with D possibly being TRBD2 (5 bases). The CDR3 is 12 amino acids. V shed 6 bases and J shed 10 bases, with 13 bases lying between them. DNA for the CDR3: TGTGCCAGCAGGGGGAGAAGCAGCGAGCAGTTCCTC. Its translation is CASRGRSSEQFL.

The chain carries TRBV30 and TRBJ2-7; maybe TRBD2 (6 bases). Trimming removed 5 bases at V and 6 bases at J, with 17 bases between. This CDR3 has 13 residues. The germline CDR1 and CDR2 sequences are GTSNPN and SVGIG (reference sequence). The CDR3 reads CAWALVTSSEQYF. CDR3 in DNA: TGTGCCTGGGCCCTCGTCACTAGCAGCGAGCAGTACTTC.

The chain recombines TRBV5-6 with TRBJ1-2; the match to TRBD1 covers 10 bases. The trim removed 4 bases at V and 8 bases at J, leaving 5 bases unmatched. The length of the CDR3 is 13 residues. Germline assignment: CDR1 SGHDT and CDR2 YYEEEE. This chain's CDR3 is CASSTGTGEGYTF. The CDR3, as DNA: TGTGCCAGCAGCACCGGGACAGGGGAGGGCTACACCTTC.

This clonotype came up many times. This chain links TRBV6-5 with TRBJ1-6; D might be TRBD1 (5 bases). V was shortened by 6 bases and J by 13 bases, with 16 bases between the two germline ends. Germline lookup yields CDR1 MNHEY and CDR2 SVGAGI. The CDR3 consists of 13 residues. CDR3 nucleotides: TGTGCCAGCAGCAGCACCGACAGAAGGCCCCTCCACTTT. This sequence encodes CASSSTDRRPLHF.

This clonotype has a count of ten or more. This chain joins TRBV5-6 and TRBJ2-5; 13 positions agree with TRBD2. The CDR3 has 16 residues. After removal of 4 bases from V and 5 bases from J, the junction contained 8 bases not matched to a gene. CDR1 SGHDT and CDR2 YYEEEE come from the germline V gene. The CDR3, as DNA: TGTGCCAGCAGCAAACTAGCGGGAGGGCCATTTGAGACCCAGTACTTC. Encoded protein: CASSKLAGGPFETQYF.

Ten or more counts support this clonotype. The chain employs TRBV6-2 or TRBV6-3 and TRBJ2-2, with D tentatively TRBD2 (6 bases). Trimming shortened V by 10 bases and J by 4 bases, and 16 bases separated the two germline ends. This CDR3 has 14 amino acids. CDR1 and CDR2 (germline): MNHEY, SVGEGT. The CDR3 region has the DNA TGTGCCACCTATCTGGGGGGTAGCACCGGGGAGCTGTTTTTT. Residues: CATYLGGSTGELFF.

This clonotype was detected a few times. A single base separates this from a much larger clone, so it may be a read error. The chain recombines TRBV6-5 with TRBJ2-3, with TRBD2 as a possible D gene (5 bases). This CDR3 spans 15 amino acids. V lost 4 bases to trimming and J lost 7 bases, with 18 bases between them. CDR1 MNHEY and CDR2 SVGAGI come from the germline V gene. The CDR3 DNA follows: TGTGCCAGCAGTTCCCCCCCGAGGGCAGGACATACGCAGTATTTT. The encoded protein is CASSSPPRAGHTQYF.

The table lists this clonotype with a few counts. A much larger clone differs by one base, so this may be a read error. The gene calls are TRBV6-1 and TRBJ2-1; 11 bases match TRBD2. Germline CDR1 reads MNHNS; CDR2 reads SASEGT. This CDR3 has 14 residues. CDR3 loop: CASSRTSGLNGQFF. Written as DNA, the CDR3 is TGTGCCAGCAGTAGGACTAGCGGGCTCAATGGGCAGTTCTTC.

This clonotype has more than one count but fewer than ten. This chain joins TRBV6-5 and TRBJ2-2; D is perhaps TRBD2 (6 bases). V was pared by 2 bases and J by 5 bases, with 12 bases between. The germline gives CDR1 MNHEY, CDR2 SVGAGI. This CDR3 is built from 15 residues. CDR3 nucleotide sequence: TGTGCCAGCAGTTACCGGCGGGGAGTTACCGGGGAGCTGTTTTTT. It codes for CASSYRRGVTGELFF.

The chain carries TRBV7-9 and TRBJ1-2; D is possibly TRBD1 (5 bases). From germline, CDR1 is SEHNR and CDR2 FQNEAQ (reference sequence). This CDR3 is 13 amino acids long. V gave up 8 bases and J gave up 0 bases, with 10 bases separating them. Here the CDR3 DNA reads TGTGCCAGCGGTGTGACAGCTAACTATGGCTACACCTTC. Its translation: CASGVTANYGYTF.

This clonotype occurred many times. The V gene is TRBV4-2, the J gene TRBJ2-7; TRBD2 agrees at 9 bases. Germline CDR1 and CDR2: LGHNA and YNFKEQ. Losses at the gene ends were 0 bases for V and 6 bases for J; bases not matched to a gene: 6. This CDR3 is 15 amino acids long. The CDR3 DNA reads as TGTGCCAGCAGCCAAGACTTAGGACTAGCGAGCGAGCAGTACTTC. Amino acids: CASSQDLGLASEQYF.

This clonotype was picked up many times. The chain employs TRBV20-1 and TRBJ1-5; 10 bases fit TRBD1. Germline CDR1 and CDR2: DFQATT and SNEGSKA (reference sequence). The CDR3 is 14 amino acids. V lost 6 bases and J lost 5; bases outside the gene matches: 7. CDR3: CSALSGTGDQPQHF. CDR3 coding DNA: TGCAGTGCCCTATCCGGGACAGGGGATCAGCCCCAGCATTTT.

Remarks on this clonotype: This is likely a read error, given that the CDR3 carries no conserved phenylalanine or tryptophan at its end. The chain is built from TRBV6-1 and TRBJ2-3; no clear D. The CDR3 is made up of 13 amino acids. Germline values: CDR1 MNHNS, CDR2 SASEGT. The CDR3 bases are TGTGCCGGCAGTGAAGCTAGCACAGATACGCAGTATTTG. Encoded protein: CAGSEASTDTQYL.

For this clonotype: Possible read error: a much larger clone is one base away. The DNA of the CDR3 is TGTGCCAGCAGCGCGATGTGGGGAGTGGAGACCCAGTACTTC. Amino acids: CASSAMWGVETQYF. The chain carries TRBV7-3 and TRBJ2-5; a possible D gene is TRBD2 (5 bases). The CDR3 extends over 14 amino acids. Per germline, CDR1 SGHTA and CDR2 FQGTGA. V was pared by 5 bases and J by 5 bases, with 15 bases between.

This clonotype was detected a few times. The rearrangement links TRBV28 to TRBJ2-7; either TRBD1 or TRBD2 may fit D (6 bases each). With 6 bases removed from V and 6 bases from J, the gap between germline ends came to 18 bases. Per germline, CDR1 MDHEN and CDR2 SYDVKM. CDR3 size: 14 residues. The CDR3 DNA is TGTGCCAGCAGAGGGGGGTCAGGGGTGGGCGAGCAGTACTTC. This codes for CASRGGSGVGEQYF.

This chain connects TRBV28 to TRBJ2-3, with TRBD1 matching over 7 bases. The CDR3 contains 15 residues. The germline gives CDR1 MDHEN, CDR2 SYDVKM. The V segment lost 4 bases and the J segment 1 base; nucleotides outside the gene matches: 5. The CDR3 DNA sequence: TGTGCCAGCAGTTCCCCAGGACAGGGCACAGATACGCAGTATTTT. Its translation: CASSSPGQGTDTQYF.

With respect to this clonotype: A read error may explain this, as a much larger clone is one base away. No conserved phenylalanine or tryptophan is present at the end of the CDR3, so a read error is the likely explanation. This sequence joins TRBV12-3 or TRBV12-4 and TRBJ2-2, with TRBD2 matching over 13 bases. Germline trimming cut 8 bases from V and 3 bases from J; bases unmatched to any gene: 0. The CDR3 covers 14 residues. The DNA of the CDR3 is TGTGCCAGCGGACTAGCGGGAGACACCGGGGAGCTGTTTGTT. Translated, it gives CASGLAGDTGELFV.